This T cell receptor (beta chain) was sequenced in a study of OX40 agonist ivuxolimab in advanced cancers. About the research overall: All patients had ivuxolimab intravenously every 2 weeks at 0.01 to 10 mg/kg.

Sequenced by immunoSEQ multiplex PCR; TCRdb stores in-frame clones only, minus some. The data contain about 34,000 clones, around 90% of them singletons. Trimming shortened V by 8 bases and J by 3 bases, and 19 bases separated the two germline ends. Germline values: CDR1 SGHTA, CDR2 FQGTGA. The CDR3 totals 16 residues. The chain uses TRBV7-3 and TRBJ2-2; either TRBD1 or TRBD2 may fit D (6 bases each). The specimen was CD4+ or CD8+ T cells sorted from blood, collected in a trial of the OX40 agonist ivuxolimab. This clonotype was sampled from an adult with an advanced solid tumor such as melanoma, head and neck, liver or kidney cancer. CDR3 sequence (DNA): TGTGCCAGCCAGTTAACGGGGGCTGGTTACACCGGGGAGCTGTTTTTT. Protein sequence: CASQLTGAGYTGELFF.